These 8 T cell receptor beta chains came from one sample sequenced in a study of shared clonotypes between healthy human individuals. Clones were sequenced by immunoSEQ multiplex PCR, and TCRdb holds only the in-frame ones, with some missing. In the table there are 2 million to 2.5 million clones, roughly 92% of which are singletons. Sequencing input: naive CD4+ T cells from PBMCs. Subset denoted: CD45RA+ positively selected. These receptor sequences come from a man between 18 and 29 years old in good health. Some clones in this sample may be carry-over from other donors' samples.

This chain uses TRBV6-1 with TRBJ1-2; 10 bases are a match to TRBD1. Germline CDR1 MNHNS, CDR2 SASEGT. J was trimmed by 4 bases and V by 5 bases; bases with no gene match: 7. The CDR3 spans 15 residues. CDR3 nucleotides: TGTGCCAGCAGTCTGACAGGGGGCGCGATCTATGGCTACACCTTC. Its protein is CASSLTGGAIYGYTF.

The CDR3 reads CASSAIRTGLYGYTF. The CDR3 DNA sequence: TGTGCCAGCAGTGCGATTCGCACAGGGCTCTATGGCTACACCTTC. The chain joins TRBV28 to TRBJ1-2; TRBD1 is a possible D gene (6 bases). Trimming removed 5 bases from V and 4 bases from J, with 17 bases in between. The CDR3 sequence is 15 residues long. The germline V gene encodes CDR1 MDHEN and CDR2 SYDVKM.

The genes are TRBV7-2 and TRBJ1-1, with a weak D call TRBD1 (5 bases). Germline values: CDR1 SGHTA, CDR2 FQGNSA. The CDR3 sequence is 14 residues long. Trimming left V 0 bases short and J 4 bases short, with 9 bases between. CDR3 DNA: TGTGCCAGCAGCTTAGCGTTGGGGGGCACTGAAGCTTTCTTT. Its translation: CASSLALGGTEAFF.

Of note for this clone: Other nucleotide sequences in the sample specify the same CDR3. The V call is TRBV30, the J call TRBJ2-3; D possibly corresponds to TRBD1 (5 bases). V was shortened by 0 bases and J by 4 bases, with 5 bases between the two germline ends. The CDR3 consists of 12 residues. The germline CDR1 and CDR2 sequences are GTSNPN and SVGIG (reference sequence). The CDR3 is CAWSVGPDTQYF. CDR3 nucleotide sequence: TGTGCCTGGAGTGTGGGGCCAGATACGCAGTATTTT.

J is TRBJ2-5 and V is TRBV5-4; either TRBD1 or TRBD2 may fit D (6 bases each). Germline assignment: CDR1 SGHNT and CDR2 YYREEE (reference sequence). This CDR3 contains 15 residues. V lost 2 bases and J lost 2, with 13 bases in between. The CDR3 loop reads CASSFPGAGQETQYF. In nucleotides, the CDR3 is TGTGCCAGCAGCTTTCCGGGGGCAGGTCAAGAGACCCAGTACTTC.

The chain employs TRBV5-6 and TRBJ1-2, with D hard to call. V was trimmed by 4 bases and J by 8 bases, leaving 18 bases between them. This CDR3 has 14 residues. Germline V gene sequence: CDR1 SGHDT, CDR2 YYEEEE. CDR3 nucleotides: TGTGCCAGCAGCCCCCCGGCGGGGTTAGGCGGCTACACCTTC. Translating gives CASSPPAGLGGYTF. The variable domain in full, completed from reference TRBV5-6 and TRBJ1-2, reads DAGVTQSPTHLIKTRGQQVTLRCSPKSGHDTVSWYQQALGQGPQFIFQYYEEEERQRGNFPDRFSGHQFPNYSSELNVNALLLGDSALYLCASSPPAGLGGYTFGSGTRLTVV.

The gene calls are TRBV7-2 and TRBJ2-5; weak D call: TRBD2 (6 bases). V was trimmed by 4 bases and J by 3 bases, leaving 15 bases between them. The germline V gene has CDR1 SGHTA and CDR2 FQGNSA. The CDR3 loop spans 15 amino acids. CDR3 nucleotides: TGTGCCAGCAGCTCGGCCGGGACTCCTAAAGAGACCCAGTACTTC. As protein: CASSSAGTPKETQYF.

The V gene is TRBV27, the J gene TRBJ1-1; TRBD1 matches 8 bases. This CDR3 has 14 residues. Looked up from germline, CDR1 is MNHEY and CDR2 is SMNVEV (reference sequence). V lost 4 bases, J lost 5 bases, and 6 bases stayed unmatched. The chain's CDR3 is CASSSDRARTEAFF. The CDR3 nucleotides are TGTGCCAGCAGTTCGGACAGGGCAAGGACTGAAGCTTTCTTT.